This passage covers 8 T cell receptor beta chains from one sample sequenced in a study of PD-L1 blockade in urothelial cancer. Time point here: peripheral blood 6 weeks after treatment start. TCRdb's copy holds only in-frame clones and misses some; the assay was immunoSEQ multiplex PCR. The table records over 70,000 clones, roughly 83% of them present only once. Specimen: PBMCs, collected around atezolizumab (anti-PD-L1) treatment. The receptors shown here come from a man aged 70-80 years with urothelial cancer.

The V and J genes are TRBV11-2 and TRBJ1-1; possible D gene TRBD1, 5 bases. The CDR3 is made up of 14 amino acids. V lost 5 bases, J lost 4 bases, and 14 bases lay in between. The germline CDR1 and CDR2 sequences are SGHAT and FQNNGV. CDR3 loop: CASSRTRSATEAFF. In DNA, the CDR3 is TGTGCCAGCAGCAGGACAAGGTCGGCCACTGAAGCTTTCTTT.

This clone was observed once. The CDR3 protein is CASSTLERGHGGYGYTF. In nucleotides, the CDR3 is TGTGCCAGTAGTACCCTTGAGAGGGGGCACGGGGGCTATGGCTACACCTTC. This chain links TRBV19 with TRBJ1-2, with 7 positions matching TRBD1. V was pared by 4 bases and J by 4 bases, with 15 bases of the junction left unmatched. Germline-derived CDR1 and CDR2 are LNHDA and SQIVND (reference sequence). The CDR3 length is 17 residues.

V gene TRBV7-2 combines with J gene TRBJ2-1; 8 nucleotides line up with TRBD1. J lost 8 bases, V lost 5 bases, and 11 bases had no gene match. This CDR3 comprises 15 residues. Per the germline V gene, CDR1 is SGHTA and CDR2 is FQGNSA. CDR3 DNA: TGTGCCAGCAGCCCCGAGAGTGACAGGGGACATGAGCAGTTCTTC. Translation: CASSPESDRGHEQFF.

This clone was recorded only once. The chain recombines TRBV19 with TRBJ2-3; maybe TRBD2 (7 bases). V dropped 3 bases and J dropped 3 bases, with 25 bases sitting between them. Germline V lookup: CDR1 LNHDA, CDR2 SQIVND (reference sequence). The CDR3 totals 19 residues. The CDR3 sequence: CASSITGGVAYVGTDTQYF. CDR3 nucleotide sequence: TGTGCCAGTAGTATCACGGGGGGCGTAGCGTATGTCGGTACAGATACGCAGTATTTT.

V gene TRBV25-1 combines with J gene TRBJ1-2; 8 nucleotides line up with TRBD1. Per the germline V gene, CDR1 is MGHDK and CDR2 is SYGVNS. This CDR3 has 12 residues. Trimming cost V 6 bases and J 8 bases; bases outside gene matches: 5. In nucleotides, the CDR3 is TGTGCCAGCAGAAATACAGGGGGAGGCTACACCTTC. It yields the protein CASRNTGGGYTF.

This rearrangement joins TRBV18 to TRBJ2-7; 9 bases are a match to TRBD2. V lost 6 bases to trimming and J lost 2 bases; unmatched junction nucleotides: 8. This CDR3 has 15 amino acids. Per germline, CDR1 KGHSH and CDR2 LQKENI. CDR3 coding DNA: TGTGCCAGCTCCCTTGGACTAGCGACTACCTACGAGCAGTACTTC. Amino acids: CASSLGLATTYEQYF.

A single count supports this clone. The V call is TRBV7-2, the J call TRBJ2-3; 10 nucleotides agree with TRBD1. This CDR3 comprises 15 residues. Losses at the gene ends were 5 bases for V and 8 bases for J; bases not matched to a gene: 10. Germline CDR1 and CDR2: SGHTA and FQGNSA. CDR3: CASSPGQGGEGTQYF. CDR3 DNA: TGTGCCAGCAGCCCCGGACAGGGGGGCGAGGGTACGCAGTATTTT. Variable domain in full (rest from reference TRBV7-2 and TRBJ2-3): GAGVSQSPSNKVTEKGKDVELRCDPISGHTALYWYRQSLGQGLEFLIYFQGNSAPDKSGLPSDRFSAERTGGSVSTLTIQRTQQEDSAVYLCASSPGQGGEGTQYFGPGTRLTVL.

The V call is TRBV7-2, the J call TRBJ2-7, with D possibly TRBD2 on 6 matching bases. CDR3 length equals 13 residues. Trimming cost V 1 base and J 7 bases, with 11 bases left between them. Germline V gives CDR1 SGHTA, CDR2 FQGNSA. In DNA form, the CDR3 reads TGTGCCAGCAGCTTAGGTGCCCGGGGGGAGCAGTACTTC. This translates into CASSLGARGEQYF.